This passage covers 25 T cell receptor beta chains from one sample sequenced in a study of early T cells in non-severe SARS-CoV-2 infection. TCRdb recomputed calls from the 5' RACE reads with MiXCR, one row per CDR3 protein. Here the sample spans 90,000 to 120,000 distinct CDR3 sequences, around 10% being singletons. The specimen was whole blood. These receptor sequences come from an adult who was a healthcare worker with PCR-confirmed SARS-CoV-2 infection or an uninfected control (not recorded which).

J is TRBJ2-7 and V is TRBV6-1; D not certain. Between the trimmed V and J ends, which lost 5 bases and 2 bases, there was a span of 13 bases. The CDR3 is made up of 14 amino acids. Germline V gene sequence: CDR1 MNHNS, CDR2 SASEGT. Here the CDR3 reads CASSLLLKAYEQYF. The CDR3 nucleotides read TGTGCCAGCAGTTTACTATTGAAGGCCTACGAGCAGTACTTC.

This clonotype has a count of ten or more. This sequence joins TRBV20-1 and TRBJ2-7; TRBD2 might be the D (5 bases). Between the trimmed V and J ends, which lost 1 base and 3 bases, there was a span of 13 bases. In germline, CDR1 is DFQATT, CDR2 SNEGSKA (reference sequence). The CDR3 covers 14 residues. For the CDR3, the DNA is TGCAGTGCTAGAGGCAGGTCAGACTACTACGAGCAGTACTTC. Translated: CSARGRSDYYEQYF.

This clonotype appeared many times. The rearrangement uses TRBV13 and TRBJ2-1; D is possibly TRBD2 (5 bases). Trimming left V 5 bases short and J 8 bases short, with 16 bases between. The germline CDR1 and CDR2 sequences are PRHDT and FYEKMQ (reference sequence). The CDR3 has 14 residues. CDR3 in amino acids: CASSPETRSYEQFF. As DNA, the CDR3 is TGTGCCAGCAGCCCCGAAACTAGGTCGTATGAGCAGTTCTTC.

A note on this clonotype: A much larger clonotype is one base distant, so this may be a read error. J is TRBJ2-5 and V is TRBV5-1, with TRBD1 matching 7 bases. Germline CDR1 and CDR2: SGHRS and YFSETQ. The CDR3 length is 14 residues. The CDR3 here is CTSSFEDRQETQYF. In nucleotides, the CDR3 is TGCACCAGCAGCTTCGAGGACAGGCAAGAGACCCAGTACTTC.

This rearrangement joins TRBV6-6 to TRBJ2-3, with D possibly TRBD2 on 6 matching bases. The germline gives CDR1 MNHNY, CDR2 SVGAGI (reference sequence). The CDR3 runs 13 residues. V gave up 4 bases and J gave up 5 bases, with 10 bases separating them. The CDR3 protein is CASSSGEVDTQYF. The DNA of the CDR3 is TGTGCCAGCAGTTCCGGGGAGGTAGATACGCAGTATTTT.

The V call is TRBV20-1, the J call TRBJ2-2; D ambiguous. The V end lost 3 bases, the J end lost 2 bases, and 10 bases lay between the germline ends. In germline, CDR1 is DFQATT, CDR2 SNEGSKA (reference sequence). This CDR3 contains 14 residues. CDR3 amino acids: CSASPRINTGELFF. The DNA for the CDR3 is TGCAGTGCTAGTCCCAGGATAAACACCGGGGAGCTGTTTTTT.

This clonotype was seen ten or more times. The chain joins TRBV29-1 to TRBJ2-3; maybe TRBD2 (6 bases). There are 13 residues in the CDR3. Germline lookup yields CDR1 SQVTM and CDR2 ANQGSEA. Deletions cut 4 bases from V and 3 bases from J, with 11 bases between. CDR3: CSVVPGETDTQYF. For the CDR3, the DNA is TGCAGCGTTGTTCCGGGAGAAACAGATACGCAGTATTTT.

In this sample, this clonotype turned up a few times. The chain carries TRBV2 and TRBJ2-7; TRBD1 or TRBD2 may be the D gene (5 bases each). Trimming took 6 bases from V and 3 from J, leaving 18 bases between them. This CDR3 region has 15 residues. The germline gives CDR1 SNHLY, CDR2 FYNNEI. CDR3 nucleotide sequence: TGTGCCAGCAGGATGAGCCATGTGGGGGACTACGAGCAGTACTTC. Amino acids: CASRMSHVGDYEQYF. The variable domain in full, with the rest retrieved from reference TRBV2 and TRBJ2-7, is EPEVTQTPSHQVTQMGQEVILRCVPISNHLYFYWYRQILGQKVEFLVSFYNNEISEKSEIFDDQFSVERPDGSNFTLKIRSTKLEDSAMYFCASRMSHVGDYEQYFGPGTRLTVT.

This clonotype was detected a few times. In nucleotides, the CDR3 is TGTGCCAGCAGTCCCGGACAGGGGTACGGGGAGACCCAGTACTTC. The encoded protein is CASSPGQGYGETQYF. V and J are TRBV12-3 or TRBV12-4 and TRBJ2-5; 9 bases fit TRBD1. V lost 5 bases, J lost 5 bases, and 9 bases stayed unmatched. The CDR3 sequence is 15 residues long.

This sequence joins TRBV28 and TRBJ2-7, with D hard to call. V lost 2 bases and J 2 bases, leaving 7 bases between the germline ends. There are 13 residues in the CDR3. Germline V gene lookup returns CDR1 MDHEN and CDR2 SYDVKM. The DNA for the CDR3 is TGTGCCAGCAGTTTAACCCAGACCTACGAGCAGTACTTC. This codes for CASSLTQTYEQYF.

This clonotype has just a few counts. J is TRBJ2-2 and V is TRBV5-4; 9 bases line up with TRBD1. Germline V lookup: CDR1 SGHNT, CDR2 YYREEE (reference sequence). The CDR3 is made up of 14 amino acids. J gave up 6 bases and V 4 bases, and 4 bases lay outside the gene matches. This CDR3 reads CASSGGTGPGELFF. CDR3 nucleotides: TGTGCCAGCAGCGGGGGGACAGGGCCCGGGGAGCTGTTTTTT.

This clonotype came up a few times. The chain uses TRBV10-3 and TRBJ2-1; 8 bases map to TRBD2. The germline V gene has CDR1 ENHRY and CDR2 SYGVKD. V shed 6 bases, J shed 8 bases, and the junction held 3 bases outside the gene matches. The CDR3 totals 12 residues. CDR3 DNA sequence: TGTGCCATCAGCTTTAGCGGGGATGAGCAGTTCTTC. Protein product: CAISFSGDEQFF.

This clonotype was seen a handful of times. The chain uses TRBV9 and TRBJ2-7; a possible D gene is TRBD2 (7 bases). Germline V gene sequence: CDR1 SGDLS, CDR2 YYNGEE. Deletions cut 4 bases from V and 5 bases from J, with 16 bases between. The CDR3 loop spans 14 amino acids. This CDR3 is CASSLNTGRDEQYF. The CDR3 region has the DNA TGTGCCAGCAGCCTAAACACAGGGAGGGACGAGCAGTACTTC.

The chain joins TRBV10-3 to TRBJ2-5; D remains unclear. V gave up 4 bases and J gave up 2 bases, with 8 bases separating them. CDR3 size: 13 residues. In germline, CDR1 is ENHRY, CDR2 SYGVKD. CDR3 sequence reads: CAISASLQETQYF. The DNA for the CDR3 is TGTGCCATCAGTGCCAGTTTACAAGAGACCCAGTACTTC.

A few counts support this clonotype. The chain has TRBV11-2 and TRBJ2-2, with D hard to call. Trimming removed 1 base from V and 5 bases from J, with 5 bases in between. The CDR3 spans 13 residues. Germline CDR1 SGHAT, CDR2 FQNNGV. The CDR3 loop is CASSLVGTGELFF. CDR3 DNA sequence: TGTGCCAGCAGCTTAGTTGGAACCGGGGAGCTGTTTTTT.

This clonotype was seen ten or more times. The rearrangement links TRBV7-6 to TRBJ2-7; D may be TRBD1 (6 bases). Germline V lookup: CDR1 SGHVS, CDR2 FNYEAQ. Trimming took off 1 base at V and 3 bases at J, with 13 bases between the two ends. The CDR3 loop spans 15 amino acids. CDR3 bases: TGTGCCAGCAGCTTAGAGACAGGATCACACTACGAGCAGTACTTC. It yields the protein CASSLETGSHYEQYF.

The chain combines TRBV28 with TRBJ2-7; the D is unclear. This CDR3 has 12 amino acids. The V end was cut by 1 base, the J end by 6 bases, with 7 bases between. The V gene's germline CDR1 is MDHEN and CDR2 SYDVKM. The CDR3 coding sequence is TGTGCCAGCAGTTTATTCCCAACCGAGCAGTACTTC. This encodes CASSLFPTEQYF. Full variable domain (missing parts from reference TRBV28 and TRBJ2-7): DVKVTQSSRYLVKRTGEKVFLECVQDMDHENMFWYRQDPGLGLRLIYFSYDVKMKEKGDIPEGYSVSREKKERFSLILESASTNQTSMYLCASSLFPTEQYFGPGTRLTVT.

In its sample, this clonotype was seen many times. V usage is TRBV28 and J usage is TRBJ2-1, with D possibly being TRBD1 (5 bases). Trimming took off 7 bases at V and 5 bases at J, with 12 bases between the two ends. CDR1 MDHEN and CDR2 SYDVKM come from the germline V gene. The CDR3 has 13 amino acids. CDR3 coding DNA: TGTGCCAGCACCCCCAGACAGAACAATGAGCAGTTCTTC. Its protein product is CASTPRQNNEQFF.

In this sample, this clonotype turned up many times. This chain links TRBV7-9 with TRBJ2-1; maybe TRBD2 (5 bases). The germline V gene has CDR1 SEHNR and CDR2 FQNEAQ (reference sequence). V lost 5 bases and J 9 bases, leaving 14 bases between the germline ends. The CDR3 loop spans 13 amino acids. The chain's CDR3 is CASSLPTSFEQFF. For the CDR3, the DNA is TGTGCCAGCAGCCTTCCCACTAGTTTTGAGCAGTTCTTC.

V is TRBV28 and J is TRBJ2-1; D unresolved. The V end was cut by 5 bases, the J end by 5 bases, with 7 bases between. CDR3 length equals 12 residues. Germline V CDR1 and CDR2: MDHEN, SYDVKM. The CDR3 spells CASSVLNNEQFF. For the CDR3, the DNA is TGTGCCAGCAGTGTGCTCAACAATGAGCAGTTCTTC.

This clonotype has at least ten counts. The rearrangement joins TRBV11-2 to TRBJ2-2; 7 nucleotides line up with TRBD2. The CDR3 totals 14 residues. J lost 5 bases, V lost 4 bases, and 4 bases had no gene match. Germline CDR1 reads SGHAT; CDR2 reads FQNNGV. CDR3 bases: TGTGCCAGCAGCTCGGGGGGTTCGACCGGGGAGCTGTTTTTT. Protein: CASSSGGSTGELFF.

This clonotype was picked up many times. The V and J genes are TRBV18 and TRBJ1-4; D remains ambiguous. The germline gives CDR1 KGHSH, CDR2 LQKENI. V lost 3 bases, J lost 7 bases, and 9 bases lay in between. The CDR3 length is 13 residues. This CDR3 is CASSPGVREKLFF. The CDR3, as DNA: TGTGCCAGCTCACCGGGCGTCCGTGAAAAACTGTTTTTT.

This clonotype was counted ten times or more. The chain combines TRBV7-9 with TRBJ1-2; 7 nucleotides match TRBD1. Trimming cost V 5 bases and J 3 bases; bases outside gene matches: 9. The CDR3 has 15 residues. CDR1 is SEHNR, CDR2 FQNEAQ, per germline (reference sequence). The CDR3 nucleotides are TGTGCCAGCAGCCCTCATACGGGACAGTACTATGGCTACACCTTC. This translates into CASSPHTGQYYGYTF.

This clonotype was found many times. J is TRBJ2-3 and V is TRBV2, with D tentatively TRBD1 (5 bases). The CDR3 spans 14 residues. Germline V gene data show CDR1 as SNHLY and CDR2 as FYNNEI. V was clipped by 8 bases and J by 2 bases, with 14 bases between them. CDR3 nucleotide sequence: TGTGCCAGCGGCCCAGACAGCAACACAGATACGCAGTATTTT. Translated, it gives CASGPDSNTDTQYF.

This clonotype was seen once. The chain uses TRBV7-6 and TRBJ2-7; 12 bases map to TRBD2. The CDR3 has 17 residues. V dropped 2 bases and J dropped 6; count of bases not matched to a gene: 11. CDR1 is SGHVS and CDR2 is FNYEAQ in the germline V gene. As DNA, the CDR3 is TGTGCCAGCAGCTTAACGGGACTAGCGGGCCCAGTCGGCGAGCAGTACTTC. Translation: CASSLTGLAGPVGEQYF.